The rows below give T cell receptor beta chains drawn from one sample of a study of cytotoxic CD8 clonotypes in ibrutinib-treated CLL. The method was immunoSEQ multiplex PCR; TCRdb's version includes in-frame clones alone and lacks a portion of them. The repertoire consists of about 72,000 clones, with more than 75% occurring once and the leading ten covering 6% to 9%. Sequencing was performed on PBMCs, taken at disease progression, from a patient treated with ibrutinib. Source of these receptors: a human donor with chronic lymphocytic leukemia. CDR3s include the opening cysteine and the closing phenylalanine or tryptophan. The order of the fields is V gene, J gene, clone size, D gene, CDR3 DNA, CDR3 protein. A D gene is named only where the DNA matches it firmly. Clone size is given for some rows only: seen once, a few or many times, or a class if the clone is expanded.

>TRBV10-3|TRBJ2-5|.|.
TGTGCCAGTAGCGGCTCCTTAGAGACCCAGTACTTC
CASSGSLETQYF
>TRBV28|TRBJ2-2|.|TRBD1
TGTGCCAGCCACCCCCCCGGCAGGGGGCTTACCGGGGAGCTGTTTTTT
CASHPPGRGLTGELFF
>TRBV2|TRBJ2-1|few|TRBD2
TGTGCCAGCAGGGGGACTAGCGTATACAATGAGCAGTTCTTC
CASRGTSVYNEQFF
>TRBV7-6|TRBJ2-7|.|.
TGTGCCAGCAGCTCAGACTACGAGCAGTACTTC
CASSSDYEQYF
>TRBV11-2|TRBJ2-3|.|.
TGTGCCAGCAGCTCCGGCACGAACGGGGCGGATACGCAGTATTTT
CASSSGTNGADTQYF
>TRBV5-1|TRBJ1-2|.|TRBD1
TGCGCCAGCAGCTTTGGACAGGGGGACTTAAACTATGGCTACACCTTC
CASSFGQGDLNYGYTF
>TRBV10-3|TRBJ2-5|.|TRBD1
TGTGCCATCAGTGACTCGGGACAGGGAGTAGAGACCCAGTACTTC
CAISDSGQGVETQYF
>TRBV5-4|TRBJ2-1|once|.
TGTGCCAGCAGCTTGCCGGGGGACAGCTCCTACAATGAGCAGTTCTTC
CASSLPGDSSYNEQFF
>TRBV5-1|TRBJ2-3|.|.
TGCGCCAGCAGCTTGGTGGGGCGGGCAGATACGCAGTATTTT
CASSLVGRADTQYF
>TRBV19|TRBJ2-7|.|.
TGTGCCAGTAGTTCCGGACAAGTCTCCTACGAGCAGTACTTC
CASSSGQVSYEQYF
>TRBV28|TRBJ1-1|few|.
TGTGCCAGCAGTCCCTTTCTTCCCCTGGGGGCCCCTGAAGCTTTCTTT
CASSPFLPLGAPEAFF
>TRBV5-1|TRBJ2-1|.|.
TGCGCCAGCGCGGAACTTAGTGCCTCCTACAATGAGCAGTTCTTC
CASAELSASYNEQFF
>TRBV9|TRBJ2-1|.|TRBD1
TGTGCCAGCAGCGTAGGGACAGGGACCTACAATGAGCAGTTCTTC
CASSVGTGTYNEQFF
>TRBV5-1|TRBJ2-3|.|.
TGCGCCAGCAGCTTTAGTGGCACTAGCACAGATACGCAGTATTTT
CASSFSGTSTDTQYF
>TRBV7-9|TRBJ2-7|.|.
TGTGCCAGCAGCTCCATACCCGGGGGGCCTTCCTACGAGCAGTACTTC
CASSSIPGGPSYEQYF
>TRBV19|TRBJ2-1|.|TRBD2
TGTGCCAGTAGTATAACGGCGGGAGGGTTCAATGAGCAGTTCTTC
CASSITAGGFNEQFF
>TRBV7-3|TRBJ2-2|.|.
TGTGCCAGCAGCTTGGAGACCGGGGAGCTGTTTTTT
CASSLETGELFF
>TRBV5-4|TRBJ1-2|.|.
TGTGCCAGCAGCCCGCCGGGGGTCTATGGCTACACCTTC
CASSPPGVYGYTF
>TRBV11-2|TRBJ2-7|.|.
TGTGCCAGCACCCCAGGGGAGGGGGCAGGATACGAGCAGTACTTC
CASTPGEGAGYEQYF
>TRBV30|TRBJ1-2|.|TRBD1
TGTGCCTGGAGCAGGACAGGGGATTTTACCCTCTATGGCTACACCTTC
CAWSRTGDFTLYGYTF
>TRBV27|TRBJ1-2|.|TRBD1
TGTGCCAGCAGTTCGAGACTTTACCGGGACAGCAAAACTAACTATGGCTACACCTTC
CASSSRLYRDSKTNYGYTF
>TRBV5-1|TRBJ2-7|.|.
TGCGCCAGCAGCCCCGGGGTTGACTACGAGCAGTACTTC
CASSPGVDYEQYF
>TRBV6-5|TRBJ2-1|once|TRBD2
TGTGCCAGCAGTTACTCGGCGAGCGGGGGGTACAATGAGCAGTTCTTC
CASSYSASGGYNEQFF
>TRBV6-1|TRBJ2-5|few|.
TGTGCCAGCAGTGGCGGTGGGGAGACCCAGTACTTC
CASSGGGETQYF
>TRBV19|TRBJ1-3|.|.
TGTGCCAGTAGTAAACAGTCCGTCTCTGGAAACACCATATATTTT
CASSKQSVSGNTIYF
>TRBV30|TRBJ1-1|.|.
TGTGCCTGGAGCGGAGGTGCGGGGGCTTTCTTT
CAWSGGAGAFF
>TRBV6-1|TRBJ1-6|.|TRBD1
TGTGCCAGCAGTCGAAGGGGACAGTCGGATTCACCCCTCCACTTT
CASSRRGQSDSPLHF
>TRBV18|TRBJ1-1|few|.
TGTGCCAGCTCACCAGATTTCCAGAGATGGAGCACTGAAGCTTTCTTT
CASSPDFQRWSTEAFF
>TRBV5-1|TRBJ2-5|.|.
TGCGCCAGCAGCTTATGGGGAGATCGGGAGACCCAGTACTTC
CASSLWGDRETQYF
>TRBV4-1|TRBJ2-1|.|.
TGCGCCAGCAGCCAAGAGCCAAAGGGACGGATCCAGTACAATGAGCAGTTCTTC
CASSQEPKGRIQYNEQFF
>TRBV5-8|TRBJ2-5|.|.
TGTGCCAGCAGCTTGAACAGGAGAGGGACCCAGTACTTC
CASSLNRRGTQYF
>TRBV5-5|TRBJ1-5|.|.
TGTGCCAGCAGCTGGGGAAAAGGTCAGCCCCAGCATTTT
CASSWGKGQPQHF
>TRBV18|TRBJ1-1|.|TRBD1
TGTGCCAGCTCAGTTGGACAGGGAGACACTGAAGCTTTCTTT
CASSVGQGDTEAFF
>TRBV7-8|TRBJ2-7|.|.
TGTGCCAGCAGCGATTATCCTTACTCCTACGAGCAGTACTTC
CASSDYPYSYEQYF
>TRBV30|TRBJ1-2|.|.
TGTGCCTGGAGTAGGGCGGCTTTTTATGGCTACACCTTC
CAWSRAAFYGYTF
>TRBV5-1|TRBJ2-3|.|TRBD2
TGCGCCAGCAGCTCGGGACTAGCGGGGGGCCGTAGCACAGATACGCAGTATTTT
CASSSGLAGGRSTDTQYF
>TRBV5-6|TRBJ2-7|.|.
TGTGCCAGCAGCTTGGAACAGCCCTACGAGCAGTACTTC
CASSLEQPYEQYF
>TRBV10-3|TRBJ2-3|.|.
TGTGCCATTAGGGAGGGGGCAGATACGCAGTATTTT
CAIREGADTQYF
>TRBV4-1|TRBJ2-1|.|TRBD2
TGCGCCAGCAGACAACTAGCGGGAGGTGGCAATGAGCAGTTCTTC
CASRQLAGGGNEQFF
>TRBV4-1|TRBJ1-4|.|.
TGCGCCAGCAGCCAAGAGGGGTTACCCCAAAAACTGTTTTTT
CASSQEGLPQKLFF
>TRBV10-2|TRBJ2-1|.|.
TGCGCCAGCAGTAGGCCTAGCAAAAACAATGAGCAGTTCTTC
CASSRPSKNNEQFF
>TRBV18|TRBJ2-5|.|.
TGTGCCAGCTCACCATTCGGAGGGATCGGGACCCAGTACTTC
CASSPFGGIGTQYF
>TRBV5-1|TRBJ1-4|.|.
TGCGCCAGCAGCTTGGACCTGAGTTATTCCAATGAAAAACTGTTTTTT
CASSLDLSYSNEKLFF
>TRBV11-2|TRBJ1-2|few|TRBD1
TGTGCCAGCAGCTCCTGGGACAGCGGTTTATATGGCTACACCTTC
CASSSWDSGLYGYTF
>TRBV4-2|TRBJ2-1|once|.
TGTGCCAGCAGCCAAGATCTGCTGGGAGGCAATGAGCAGTTCTTC
CASSQDLLGGNEQFF
>TRBV11-2|TRBJ1-5|.|.
TGTGCCAGCAGCTTTGGACACCGGGGCAATCAGCCCCAGCATTTT
CASSFGHRGNQPQHF
>TRBV19|TRBJ2-3|.|.
TGTGCCAGTAGTATAGGGACGGCAGATACGCAGTATTTT
CASSIGTADTQYF
>TRBV2|TRBJ2-3|few|.
TGTGCCAGCATGGATAGGAGGCGAGAGGCAGATACGCAGTATTTT
CASMDRRREADTQYF
>TRBV13|TRBJ2-3|.|TRBD1
TGTGCCAGCAGCCCAACGACAGGGTTAGATACGCAGTATTTT
CASSPTTGLDTQYF
>TRBV5-1|TRBJ2-5|.|.
TGCGCCAGCAGCTTCGCCAGGAGAGAGACCCAGTACTTC
CASSFARRETQYF
>TRBV11-2|TRBJ1-2|once|.
TGTGCCAGCAGCTTTTCCCGGGGGTATGGCTACACCTTC
CASSFSRGYGYTF
>TRBV28|TRBJ2-7|.|.
TGTGCCAGCAGTCCTCGGGGGTTCGATTATGGCTACGAGCAGTACTTC
CASSPRGFDYGYEQYF
>TRBV5-8|TRBJ2-7|.|TRBD1
TGTGCCAGCAGGTACAGGGGGGCCCTCGAGCAGTACTTC
CASRYRGALEQYF
>TRBV5-1|TRBJ1-1|.|.
TGCGCCAGCAATGACAGCCCCAACACTGAAGCTTTCTTT
CASNDSPNTEAFF
>TRBV6-5|TRBJ2-7|once|.
TGTGCCAGCAGTCGGGCCGGGTCCTACGAGCAGTACTTC
CASSRAGSYEQYF
>TRBV5-1|TRBJ2-7|.|TRBD1
TGCGCCAGCAGCTTGAGGAACAGGGGATTGGGGTCCTACGAGCAGTACTTC
CASSLRNRGLGSYEQYF
>TRBV5-1|TRBJ1-2|.|TRBD1
TGCGCCAGCAGCTTGGCCGCAGGACAGGGCAATAGTGGCTACACCTTC
CASSLAAGQGNSGYTF
>TRBV18|TRBJ2-7|.|.
TGTGCCAGCTCCGGGAATTGGGGGGACGAGCAGTACTTC
CASSGNWGDEQYF
>TRBV11-2|TRBJ2-5|.|.
TGTGCCAGCAGCCCCAGTGTACGTGAGACCCAGTACTTC
CASSPSVRETQYF
>TRBV5-4|TRBJ1-2|.|TRBD1
TGTGCCAGCAGCTTGGGGTCGGGACAGGGGGCGTTCGGCTACACCTTC
CASSLGSGQGAFGYTF